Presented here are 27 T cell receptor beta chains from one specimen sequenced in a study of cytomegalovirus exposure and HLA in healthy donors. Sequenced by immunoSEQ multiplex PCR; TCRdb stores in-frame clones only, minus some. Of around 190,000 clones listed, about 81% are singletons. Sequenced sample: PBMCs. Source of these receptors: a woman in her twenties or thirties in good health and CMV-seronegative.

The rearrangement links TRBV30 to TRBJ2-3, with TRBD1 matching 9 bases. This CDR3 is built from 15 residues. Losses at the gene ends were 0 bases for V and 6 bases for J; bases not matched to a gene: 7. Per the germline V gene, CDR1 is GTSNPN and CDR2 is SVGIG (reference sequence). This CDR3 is CAWSVSGTGFDTQYF. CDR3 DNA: TGTGCCTGGAGTGTCTCCGGGACAGGGTTCGATACGCAGTATTTT.

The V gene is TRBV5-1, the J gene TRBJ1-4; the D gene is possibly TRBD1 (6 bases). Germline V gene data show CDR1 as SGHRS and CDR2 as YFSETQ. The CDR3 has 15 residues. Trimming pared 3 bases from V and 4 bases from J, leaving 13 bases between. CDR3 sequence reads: CASSSEGHRNEKLFF. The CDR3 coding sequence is TGCGCCAGCAGCTCCGAGGGACATCGTAATGAAAAACTGTTTTTT.

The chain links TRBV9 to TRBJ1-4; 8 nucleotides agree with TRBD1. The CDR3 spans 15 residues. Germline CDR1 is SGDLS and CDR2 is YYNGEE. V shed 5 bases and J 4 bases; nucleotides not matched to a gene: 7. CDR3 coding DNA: TGTGCCAGCAGTGCCGGGACAGGAGTTAATGAAAAACTGTTTTTT. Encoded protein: CASSAGTGVNEKLFF. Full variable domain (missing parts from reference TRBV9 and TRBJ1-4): DSGVTQTPKHLITATGQRVTLRCSPRSGDLSVYWYQQSLDQGLQFLIQYYNGEERAKGNILERFSAQQFPDLHSELNLSSLELGDSALYFCASSAGTGVNEKLFFGSGTQLSVL.

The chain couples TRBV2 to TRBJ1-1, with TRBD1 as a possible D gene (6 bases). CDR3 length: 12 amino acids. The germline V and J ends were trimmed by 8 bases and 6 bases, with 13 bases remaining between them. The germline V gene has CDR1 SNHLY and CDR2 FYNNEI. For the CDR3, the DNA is TGTGCCAGCGGGGTACAGGGCTCTGAAGCTTTCTTT. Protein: CASGVQGSEAFF.

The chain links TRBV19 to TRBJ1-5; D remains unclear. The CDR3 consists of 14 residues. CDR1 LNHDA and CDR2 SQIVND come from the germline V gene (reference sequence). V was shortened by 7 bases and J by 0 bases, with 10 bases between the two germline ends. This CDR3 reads CASTRKDSNQPQHF. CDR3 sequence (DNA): TGTGCCAGTACTAGAAAGGATAGCAATCAGCCCCAGCATTTT.

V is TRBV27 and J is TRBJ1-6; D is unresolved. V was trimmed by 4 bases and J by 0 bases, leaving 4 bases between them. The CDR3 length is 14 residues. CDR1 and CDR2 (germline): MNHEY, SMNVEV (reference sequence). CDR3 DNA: TGTGCCAGCAGTTCCAGCTCCTATAATTCACCCCTCCACTTT. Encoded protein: CASSSSSYNSPLHF.

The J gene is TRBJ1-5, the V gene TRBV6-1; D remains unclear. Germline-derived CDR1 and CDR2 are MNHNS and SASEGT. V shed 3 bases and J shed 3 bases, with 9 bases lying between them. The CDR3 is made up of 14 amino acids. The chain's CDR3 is CASSDTGYNQPQHF. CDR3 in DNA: TGTGCCAGCAGTGATACCGGGTACAATCAGCCCCAGCATTTT.

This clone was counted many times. The CDR3 DNA sequence: TGTGCCATCCGAGGGAGCGCAGATACGCAGTATTTT. This translates into CAIRGSADTQYF. The chain uses TRBV28 and TRBJ2-3; D perhaps matches TRBD2 (5 bases). Germline values: CDR1 MDHEN, CDR2 SYDVKM. The V and J ends lost 10 bases and 4 bases respectively, with 12 bases between them. There are 12 residues in the CDR3.

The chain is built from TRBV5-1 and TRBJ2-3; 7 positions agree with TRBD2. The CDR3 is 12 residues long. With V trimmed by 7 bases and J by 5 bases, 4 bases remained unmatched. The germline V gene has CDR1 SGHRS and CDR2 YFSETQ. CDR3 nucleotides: TGCGCCAGCCGACTAGCCAAAGATACGCAGTATTTT. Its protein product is CASRLAKDTQYF.

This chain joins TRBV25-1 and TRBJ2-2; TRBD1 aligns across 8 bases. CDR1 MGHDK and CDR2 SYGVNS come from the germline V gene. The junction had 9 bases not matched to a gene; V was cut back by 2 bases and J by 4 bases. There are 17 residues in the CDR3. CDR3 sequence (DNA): TGTGCCAGCAGTGAACCACAGGGGGTCCCGGCCACCGGGGAGCTGTTTTTT. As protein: CASSEPQGVPATGELFF. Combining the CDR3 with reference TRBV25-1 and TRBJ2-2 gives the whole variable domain EADIYQTPRYLVIGTGKKITLECSQTMGHDKMYWYQQDPGMELHLIHYSYGVNSTEKGDLSSESTVSRIRTEHFPLTLESARPSHTSQYLCASSEPQGVPATGELFFGEGSRLTVL.

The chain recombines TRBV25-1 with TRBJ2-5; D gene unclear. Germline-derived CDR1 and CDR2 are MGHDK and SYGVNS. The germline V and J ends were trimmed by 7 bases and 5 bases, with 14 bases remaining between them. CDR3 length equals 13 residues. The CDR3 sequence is CASKVRGSETQYF. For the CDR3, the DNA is TGTGCCAGCAAGGTGCGAGGTAGCGAGACCCAGTACTTC.

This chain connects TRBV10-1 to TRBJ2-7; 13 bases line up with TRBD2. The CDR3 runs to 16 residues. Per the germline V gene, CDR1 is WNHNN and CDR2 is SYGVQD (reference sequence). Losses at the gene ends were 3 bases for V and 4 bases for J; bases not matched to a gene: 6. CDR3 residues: CASSDGLAGVGYEQYF. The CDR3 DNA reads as TGCGCCAGCAGTGACGGACTAGCGGGAGTAGGTTACGAGCAGTACTTC.

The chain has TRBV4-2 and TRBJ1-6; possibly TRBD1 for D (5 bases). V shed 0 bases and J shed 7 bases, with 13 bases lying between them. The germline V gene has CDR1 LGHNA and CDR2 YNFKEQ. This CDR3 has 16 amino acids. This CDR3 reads CASSQEAQGGNSPLHF. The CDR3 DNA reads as TGTGCCAGCAGCCAAGAAGCGCAGGGTGGGAATTCACCCCTCCACTTT.

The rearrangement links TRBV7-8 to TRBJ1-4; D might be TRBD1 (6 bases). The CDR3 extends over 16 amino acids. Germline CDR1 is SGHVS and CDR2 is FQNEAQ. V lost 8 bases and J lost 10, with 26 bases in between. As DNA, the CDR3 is TGTGCCAGCTCACAGAGGGCGGACAGTCTAGGAGGAAAACTGTTTTTT. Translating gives CASSQRADSLGGKLFF.

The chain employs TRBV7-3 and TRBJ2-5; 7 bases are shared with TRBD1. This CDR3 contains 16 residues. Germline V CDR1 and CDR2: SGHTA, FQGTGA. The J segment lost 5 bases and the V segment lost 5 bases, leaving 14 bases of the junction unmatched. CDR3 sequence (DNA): TGTGCCAGCAGCCCGTCCTCCCGCAGGGGGTGGGAGACCCAGTACTTC. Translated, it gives CASSPSSRRGWETQYF.

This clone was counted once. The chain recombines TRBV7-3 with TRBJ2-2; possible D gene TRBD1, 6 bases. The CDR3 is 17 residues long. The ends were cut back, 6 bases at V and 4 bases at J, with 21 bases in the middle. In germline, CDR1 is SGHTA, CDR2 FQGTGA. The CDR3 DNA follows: TGTGCCAGCAGTACAGATACAGGGTTAATGGGCACCGGGGAGCTGTTTTTT. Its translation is CASSTDTGLMGTGELFF. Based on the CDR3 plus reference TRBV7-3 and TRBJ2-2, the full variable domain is GAGVSQTPSNKVTEKGKYVELRCDPISGHTALYWYRQSLGQGPEFLIYFQGTGAADDSGLPNDRFFAVRPEGSVSTLKIQRTERGDSAVYLCASSTDTGLMGTGELFFGEGSRLTVL.

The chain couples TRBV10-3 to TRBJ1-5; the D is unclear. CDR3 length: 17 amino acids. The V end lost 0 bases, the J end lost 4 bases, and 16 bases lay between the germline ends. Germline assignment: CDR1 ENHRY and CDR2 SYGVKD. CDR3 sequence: CAISESNTHRGNQPQHF. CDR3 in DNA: TGTGCCATCAGTGAGTCGAACACCCATCGAGGGAATCAGCCCCAGCATTTT.

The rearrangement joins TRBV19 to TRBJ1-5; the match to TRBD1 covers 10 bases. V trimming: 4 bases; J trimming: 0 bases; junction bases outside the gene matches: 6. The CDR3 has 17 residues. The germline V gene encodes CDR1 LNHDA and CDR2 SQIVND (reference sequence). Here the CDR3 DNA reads TGTGCCAGTAGTAACCGGGACAGGGGAAATAGCAATCAGCCCCAGCATTTT. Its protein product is CASSNRDRGNSNQPQHF.

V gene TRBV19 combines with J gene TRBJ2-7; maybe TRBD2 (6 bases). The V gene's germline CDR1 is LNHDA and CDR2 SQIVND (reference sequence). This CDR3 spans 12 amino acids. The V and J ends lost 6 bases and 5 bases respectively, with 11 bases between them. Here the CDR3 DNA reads TGTGCCAGTAGGACTAGGACGAACGAGCAGTACTTC. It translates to CASRTRTNEQYF.

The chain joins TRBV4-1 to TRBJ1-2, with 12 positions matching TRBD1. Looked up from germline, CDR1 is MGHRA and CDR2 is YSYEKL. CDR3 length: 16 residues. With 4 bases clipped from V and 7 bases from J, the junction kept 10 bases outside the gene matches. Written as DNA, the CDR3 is TGCGCCAGCAGCCCCGCCGGGACAGGGGGCTCACTTGGCTACACCTTC. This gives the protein CASSPAGTGGSLGYTF.

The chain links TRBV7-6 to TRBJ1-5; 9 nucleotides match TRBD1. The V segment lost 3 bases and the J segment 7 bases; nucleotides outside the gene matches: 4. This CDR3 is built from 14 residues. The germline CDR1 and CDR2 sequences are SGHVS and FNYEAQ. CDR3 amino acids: CASSFGTGNQPQHF. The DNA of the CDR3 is TGTGCCAGCAGCTTCGGGACAGGGAACCAGCCCCAGCATTTT.

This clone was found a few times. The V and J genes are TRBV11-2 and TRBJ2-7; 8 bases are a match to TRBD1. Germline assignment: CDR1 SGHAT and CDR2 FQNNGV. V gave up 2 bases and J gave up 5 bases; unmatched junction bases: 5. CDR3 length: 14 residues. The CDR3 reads CASSLSGGDHEQYF. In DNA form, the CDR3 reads TGTGCCAGCAGCTTATCAGGGGGCGACCACGAGCAGTACTTC.

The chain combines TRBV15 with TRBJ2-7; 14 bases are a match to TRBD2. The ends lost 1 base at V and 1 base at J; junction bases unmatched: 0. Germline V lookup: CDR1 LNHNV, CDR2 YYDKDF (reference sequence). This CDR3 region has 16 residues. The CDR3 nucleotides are TGTGCCACCAGCAGAGGGACTAGCGGGAGGTCCTACGAGCAGTACTTC. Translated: CATSRGTSGRSYEQYF.

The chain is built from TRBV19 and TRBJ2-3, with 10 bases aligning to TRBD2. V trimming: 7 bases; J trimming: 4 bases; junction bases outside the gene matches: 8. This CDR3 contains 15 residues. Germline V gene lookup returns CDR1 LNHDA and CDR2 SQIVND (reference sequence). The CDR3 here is CASIPASGGADTQYF. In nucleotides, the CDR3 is TGTGCCAGTATCCCGGCTAGCGGGGGTGCAGATACGCAGTATTTT.

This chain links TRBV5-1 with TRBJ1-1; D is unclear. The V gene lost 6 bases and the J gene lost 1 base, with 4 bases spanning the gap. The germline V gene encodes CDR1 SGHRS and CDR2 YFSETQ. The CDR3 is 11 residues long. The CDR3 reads CASKRNTEAFF. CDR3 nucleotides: TGCGCCAGCAAGCGGAACACTGAAGCTTTCTTT.

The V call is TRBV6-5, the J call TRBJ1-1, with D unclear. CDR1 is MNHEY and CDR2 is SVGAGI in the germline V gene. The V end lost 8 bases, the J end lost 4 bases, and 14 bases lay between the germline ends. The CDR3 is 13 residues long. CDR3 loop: CASLTRGGTEAFF. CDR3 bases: TGTGCCAGCCTTACGCGAGGTGGCACTGAAGCTTTCTTT.

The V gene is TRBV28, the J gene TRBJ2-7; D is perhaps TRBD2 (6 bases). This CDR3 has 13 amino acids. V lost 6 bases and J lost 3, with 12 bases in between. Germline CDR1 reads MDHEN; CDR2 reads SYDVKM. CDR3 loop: CASRPAGLYEQYF. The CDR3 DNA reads TGTGCCAGCAGACCCGCGGGACTCTACGAGCAGTACTTC.